This paragraph reports one TCR beta chain. Per the original data handling: Quantification of nucleated cells was approximated via reference gene primer amplification. Sequencing used immunoSEQ multiplex PCR; TCRdb keeps in-frame clones, though not all of them. V and J calls and clone size are copied from that table; D and trimming were computed from the DNA. The sample yields roughly 190,000 clones, around nine tenths seen once. This sample stems from a study of blood T cell repertoires in COVID-19. Study summary: There were acute and convalescent COVID-19 samples, and they came from the United States, Italy and Spain. T cells, B-cell-depleted T cells, or PBMCs provided the cDNA or gDNA that served as material.

Germline CDR1 MNHEY, CDR2 SVGAGI. The junction had 12 bases not matched to a gene; V was cut back by 7 bases and J by 6 bases. The CDR3 runs 15 residues. The chain links TRBV6-5 to TRBJ2-7; 10 nucleotides align to TRBD1. This clonotype was obtained from a man between 65 and 80 years old with acute or convalescent COVID-19. The sequenced sample was peripheral blood. Written as DNA, the CDR3 is TGTGCCAGCAAGCCGGGACAGGGGCGTCCCCGCGAGCAGTACTTC. Protein sequence: CASKPGQGRPREQYF.